These 15 T cell receptor beta chains were all obtained from the same sample, sequenced in a study of blood T cell repertoires in COVID-19. Sequenced by immunoSEQ multiplex PCR; TCRdb stores in-frame clones only, minus some. This repertoire shows roughly 200,000 clones, nearly 90% found once; its top ten account for 0.55% to 0.8%. The sample taken for sequencing was peripheral blood. These TCRs come from a man aged 45-65 years with acute or convalescent COVID-19.

V gene TRBV10-2 combines with J gene TRBJ1-4; 9 positions match TRBD1. V dropped 3 bases and J dropped 6; count of bases not matched to a gene: 5. Germline CDR1 reads WSHSY; CDR2 reads SAAADI. This CDR3 spans 15 amino acids. In nucleotides, the CDR3 is TGCGCCAGCAGTGACACGGGACAGGGAGATGAAAAACTGTTTTTT. Protein: CASSDTGQGDEKLFF.

This clone has only one observation. With a much larger clone just one base away, this may be a read error. This chain connects TRBV11-2 to TRBJ2-1; D is possibly TRBD1 (6 bases). There are 12 residues in the CDR3. V was trimmed by 5 bases and J by 8 bases, leaving 10 bases between them. Germline CDR1 and CDR2: SGHAT and FQNNGV. As DNA, the CDR3 is TGTGCCAGCAGCCACAGGGACCATGAGCAGTTCTTC. Encoded protein: CASSHRDHEQFF.

The chain combines TRBV24-1 with TRBJ2-1; TRBD2 matches at 8 bases. V was pared by 4 bases and J by 5 bases, with 6 bases of the junction left unmatched. The germline CDR1 and CDR2 sequences are KGHDR and SFDVKD. The CDR3 spans 15 residues. The chain's CDR3 is CATSDPQTSDNEQFF. CDR3 nucleotide sequence: TGTGCCACCAGTGACCCCCAGACTAGCGACAATGAGCAGTTCTTC.

V gene TRBV5-1 combines with J gene TRBJ2-2; D is perhaps TRBD2 (6 bases). Germline lookup yields CDR1 SGHRS and CDR2 YFSETQ. The CDR3 is made up of 17 amino acids. The ends were cut back, 0 bases at V and 0 bases at J, with 12 bases in the middle. The CDR3 loop reads CASSLAGEAANTGELFF. CDR3 bases: TGCGCCAGCAGCTTGGCCGGGGAGGCCGCGAACACCGGGGAGCTGTTTTTT.

This clone was detected only once. This sequence joins TRBV24-1 and TRBJ1-2, with a possible D match to TRBD1 (6 bases). Germline CDR1 is KGHDR and CDR2 is SFDVKD. V shed 3 bases and J shed 4 bases, with 14 bases lying between them. There are 15 residues in the CDR3. CDR3 region: CATSDTKGEGYGYTF. The CDR3 DNA follows: TGTGCCACCAGTGATACTAAGGGGGAAGGCTATGGCTACACCTTC.

This clone has just one count. This rearrangement joins TRBV18 to TRBJ2-1, with D perhaps matching TRBD1 (6 bases). The CDR3 covers 14 residues. Trimming removed 3 bases at V and 5 bases at J, with 11 bases between. Germline lookup yields CDR1 KGHSH and CDR2 LQKENI. The CDR3 sequence is CASSPRDMNNEQFF. CDR3 nucleotides: TGTGCCAGCTCACCTAGGGACATGAACAATGAGCAGTTCTTC.

The J gene is TRBJ2-3, the V gene TRBV6-4; 7 nucleotides agree with TRBD1. The CDR3 contains 13 residues. Germline V gene data show CDR1 as MRHNA and CDR2 as SNTAGT. Losses at the gene ends were 3 bases for V and 5 bases for J; bases not matched to a gene: 2. DNA of the CDR3: TGTGCCAGCAGTGAAAACAGGGGAGATACGCAGTATTTT. Encoded protein: CASSENRGDTQYF.

The chain is built from TRBV27 and TRBJ1-6, with D perhaps TRBD1 (5 bases). Germline V gene data show CDR1 as MNHEY and CDR2 as SMNVEV (reference sequence). V lost 6 bases and J 3 bases, leaving 12 bases between the germline ends. CDR3 size: 15 residues. The chain's CDR3 is CASRGLGLYNSPLHF. In DNA, the CDR3 is TGTGCCAGCAGAGGTCTGGGACTCTATAATTCACCCCTCCACTTT.

V and J are TRBV28 and TRBJ2-7; D call uncertain. Germline V gives CDR1 MDHEN, CDR2 SYDVKM. V was trimmed by 9 bases and J by 2 bases, leaving 14 bases between them. The length of the CDR3 is 13 residues. CDR3 sequence reads: CASSRDTPYEQYF. CDR3 coding DNA: TGTGCCAGTTCACGTGACACCCCCTACGAGCAGTACTTC.

This rearrangement joins TRBV14 to TRBJ1-1; D is perhaps TRBD1 (6 bases). There are 17 residues in the CDR3. Germline V gene lookup returns CDR1 SGHDN and CDR2 FVKESK. Trimming removed 4 bases at V and 0 bases at J, with 18 bases between. The CDR3 DNA is TGTGCCAGCAGCCCATGGGACACCGTCTACTTGAACACTGAAGCTTTCTTT. This sequence encodes CASSPWDTVYLNTEAFF.

This chain connects TRBV5-1 to TRBJ1-1; maybe TRBD1 (6 bases). CDR1 is SGHRS, CDR2 YFSETQ, per germline. The CDR3 is made up of 15 amino acids. Trimming removed 4 bases from V and 3 bases from J, with 16 bases in between. As DNA, the CDR3 is TGCGCCAGCAGCCTGGGGGGCACCTGGGACACTGAAGCTTTCTTT. Its translation is CASSLGGTWDTEAFF.

The V gene is TRBV28, the J gene TRBJ2-7; D perhaps matches TRBD1 (5 bases). V lost 8 bases to trimming and J lost 5 bases, with 13 bases between them. This CDR3 is 12 amino acids long. CDR1 and CDR2 from the germline V gene are MDHEN and SYDVKM. In nucleotides, the CDR3 is TGTGCCAGCTCCCAGGGTTGGGACGAGCAGTACGTC. As protein: CASSQGWDEQYV.

The chain is built from TRBV18 and TRBJ2-7, with TRBD2 identical over 10 bases. The CDR3 runs 15 residues. From germline, CDR1 is KGHSH and CDR2 LQKENI. V trimming: 6 bases; J trimming: 5 bases; junction bases outside the gene matches: 10. The CDR3 here is CASSRLAGDLDEQYF. The CDR3 DNA reads as TGTGCCAGCTCCCGGCTAGCGGGAGATCTCGACGAGCAGTACTTC.

In its sample, this clone was seen a few times. The chain recombines TRBV7-9 with TRBJ2-1; 13 bases map to TRBD2. Germline trimming cut 6 bases from V and 7 bases from J; bases unmatched to any gene: 9. Germline V gives CDR1 SEHNR, CDR2 FQNEAQ (reference sequence). This CDR3 spans 16 amino acids. CDR3 sequence: CASRPGLAGVQNEQFF. In DNA, the CDR3 is TGTGCCAGCAGACCCGGACTAGCGGGAGTTCAAAATGAGCAGTTCTTC.

V and J are TRBV6-5 and TRBJ2-7, with D unclear. The V end was cut by 9 bases, the J end by 1 base, with 16 bases between. Germline V CDR1 and CDR2: MNHEY, SVGAGI. This CDR3 comprises 14 residues. The CDR3 protein is CASGSLAGSYEQYV. The CDR3 DNA reads as TGTGCCAGTGGGTCTTTGGCAGGTTCCTACGAGCAGTACGTC.